Below, one TCR beta chain is given with its context. This record belongs to a study of early T cells in non-severe SARS-CoV-2 infection. Unique molecular identifiers were added to individual cDNA molecules. MiXCR, run by TCRdb on the 5' RACE reads, gives a single entry per CDR3 protein. The repertoire includes about 30,000 distinct CDR3 sequences, 5.5% to 7% of them detected once, and approximately 12% sits in the top ten. The CDR3 consists of 14 residues. V gave up 7 bases and J gave up 3 bases; unmatched junction bases: 7. In germline, CDR1 is SGHNT, CDR2 YYREEE (reference sequence). The sequence came from an adult who was a healthcare worker with PCR-confirmed SARS-CoV-2 infection or an uninfected control (not recorded which). The sample was whole blood. V is TRBV5-4 and J is TRBJ2-3; 8 bases are a match to TRBD2. The CDR3 here is CASATGGQTDTQYF. CDR3 bases: TGTGCCAGCGCCACGGGGGGGCAGACAGATACGCAGTATTTT.